This TCR beta chain was recovered during a study of shared clonotypes between healthy human individuals. The overall study: Each donor had three CD4 naive, three CD4 memory, two CD8 naive and one CD8 memory plate.

Several immunoSEQ plates held equal portions of the genomic DNA taken from each subset. The protocol was immunoSEQ multiplex PCR, while the TCRdb copy is restricted to in-frame clones and leaves out a portion. Among about 2.4 million clones listed, approximately 92% were seen once. Trimming removed 3 bases from V and 2 bases from J, with 14 bases in between. Germline V gene data show CDR1 as KGHSH and CDR2 as LQKENI. The CDR3 is made up of 16 amino acids. CD4+ cells were split into CD45RA+ naive and CD45RA-negative memory subsets. V gene TRBV18 combines with J gene TRBJ1-3, with D tentatively TRBD1 (5 bases). The origin of this receptor is a man aged 18-30 years in good health. Sequenced material: naive CD4+ T cells sorted from blood. Subset in this sample: CD45RA+ positively selected. CDR3 bases: TGTGCCAGCTCACCGTGGAGGGACGGCCCTGGAAACACCATATATTTT. Translating gives CASSPWRDGPGNTIYF. The whole variable domain, filled in from reference TRBV18 and TRBJ1-3, reads NAGVMQNPRHLVRRRGQEARLRCSPMKGHSHVYWYRQLPEEGLKFMVYLQKENIIDESGMPKERFSAEFPKEGPSILRIQQVVRGDSAAYFCASSPWRDGPGNTIYFGEGSWLTVV.